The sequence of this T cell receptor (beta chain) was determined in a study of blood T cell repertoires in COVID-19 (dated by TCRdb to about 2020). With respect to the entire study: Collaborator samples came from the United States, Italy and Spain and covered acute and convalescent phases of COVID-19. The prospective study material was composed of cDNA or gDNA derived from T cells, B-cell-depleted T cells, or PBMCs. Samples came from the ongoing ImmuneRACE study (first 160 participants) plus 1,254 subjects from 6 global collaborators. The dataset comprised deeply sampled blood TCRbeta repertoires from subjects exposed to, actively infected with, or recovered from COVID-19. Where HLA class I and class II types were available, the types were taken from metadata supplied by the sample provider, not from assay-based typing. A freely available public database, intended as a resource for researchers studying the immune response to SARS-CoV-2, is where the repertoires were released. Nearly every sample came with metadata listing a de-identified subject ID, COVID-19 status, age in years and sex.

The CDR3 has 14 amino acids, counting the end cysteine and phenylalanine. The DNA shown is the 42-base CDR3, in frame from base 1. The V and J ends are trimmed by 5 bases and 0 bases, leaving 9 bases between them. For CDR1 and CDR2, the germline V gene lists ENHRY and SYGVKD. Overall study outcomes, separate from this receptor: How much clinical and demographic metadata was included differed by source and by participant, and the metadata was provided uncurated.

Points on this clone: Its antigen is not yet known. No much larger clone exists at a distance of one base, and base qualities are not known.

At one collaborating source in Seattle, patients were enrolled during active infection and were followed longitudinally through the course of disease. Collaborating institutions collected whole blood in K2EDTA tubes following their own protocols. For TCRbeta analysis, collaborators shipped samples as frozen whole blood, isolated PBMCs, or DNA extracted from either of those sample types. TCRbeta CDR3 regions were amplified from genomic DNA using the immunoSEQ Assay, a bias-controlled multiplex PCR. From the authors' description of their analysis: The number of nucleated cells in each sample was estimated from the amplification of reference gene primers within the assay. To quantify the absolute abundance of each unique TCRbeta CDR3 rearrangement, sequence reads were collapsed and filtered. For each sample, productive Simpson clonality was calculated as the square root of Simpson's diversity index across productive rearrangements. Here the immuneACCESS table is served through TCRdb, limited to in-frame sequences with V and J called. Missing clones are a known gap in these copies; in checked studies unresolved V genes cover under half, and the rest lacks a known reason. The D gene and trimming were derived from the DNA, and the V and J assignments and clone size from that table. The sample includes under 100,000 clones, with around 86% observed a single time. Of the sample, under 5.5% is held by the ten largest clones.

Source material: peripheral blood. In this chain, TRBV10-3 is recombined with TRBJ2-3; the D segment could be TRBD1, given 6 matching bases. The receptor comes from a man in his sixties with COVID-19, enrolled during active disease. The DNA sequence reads TGTGCCATCAGTTATGGACAGAGCACAGATACGCAGTATTTT. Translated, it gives CAISYGQSTDTQYF.